The clone carrying this TCR beta chain was detected only a few times. The record originates from a study of blood T cell repertoires in COVID-19. Across the study: Italy, Spain and the United States were the sources of the convalescent and acute COVID-19 samples.

Germline assignment: CDR1 DFQATT and CDR2 SNEGSKA (reference sequence). V was pared by 3 bases and J by 8 bases, with 17 bases between. This CDR3 region has 14 residues. Assay used: immunoSEQ multiplex PCR; TCRdb lists only in-frame clones, some missing. The sample contains around 95,000 clones, 75% to 95% of which appear only once. This receptor was obtained from a man aged 45 to 65 with acute or convalescent COVID-19. What was sequenced was peripheral blood. The J gene is TRBJ2-1, the V gene TRBV20-1; tentative D call: TRBD2 (6 bases). The CDR3 loop reads CSASDPRIADEQFF. CDR3 nucleotides: TGCAGTGCTAGTGACCCTCGTATAGCGGATGAGCAGTTCTTC.